Here is one T cell receptor (beta chain) with its context. The method was immunoSEQ multiplex PCR; TCRdb's version includes in-frame clones alone and lacks a portion of them. The sample holds tens of thousands of clones, 85% to 95% seen once. This entry is derived from a study of T cell changes during pregnancy in multiple sclerosis. The CDR3 has 12 residues. V lost 7 bases, J lost 6 bases, and 14 bases lay in between. Germline CDR1 is SQVTM and CDR2 is ANQGSEA. This TCR came from a female donor with multiple sclerosis, enrolled in a pregnancy study. The specimen comprised peripheral blood, sampled after pregnancy. The chain employs TRBV29-1 and TRBJ2-3, with D possibly being TRBD2 (5 bases). The DNA for the CDR3 is TGCAGCGCCGTCTTGGGAGTGGATACGCAGTATTTT. Its protein product is CSAVLGVDTQYF.